This TCR beta chain was recorded in a study of T cells after yellow fever vaccination. Study background: SMART-Seq v4 Ultra Low Input prepared the low-cell-number fractions. Study-level points and caveats: Repertoires sorted by FACS could include abundant clonotypes that are contaminants from the bulk population. Few clonotypes appeared in both CD4 and CD8 compartments.

The CDR3 is made up of 17 amino acids. CDR1 WNHNN and CDR2 SYGVQD come from the germline V gene (reference sequence). The V end was cut by 0 bases, the J end by 2 bases, with 15 bases between. A note on this clonotype: What it recognizes is unknown.

As TCR cDNA was made by 5'RACE template switching, a universal primer site and UMIs were added. MiXCR, run by TCRdb on the 5' RACE reads, gives a single entry per CDR3 protein. The top ten hold around 16% of the sample, which has fewer than 650,000 distinct CDR3 sequences, about a fifth seen once. The chain recombines TRBV10-1 with TRBJ2-3; D gene uncertain. Sequenced here: PBMCs, sampled 21 days after the first yellow fever vaccination. The TCR comes from a man between 18 and 29 years old who received the YFV17D yellow fever vaccine. The CDR3 DNA follows: TGCGCCAGCAGTGAGTCGACTCTCGGCTCGTCCACAGATACGCAGTATTTT. Its protein is CASSESTLGSSTDTQYF.